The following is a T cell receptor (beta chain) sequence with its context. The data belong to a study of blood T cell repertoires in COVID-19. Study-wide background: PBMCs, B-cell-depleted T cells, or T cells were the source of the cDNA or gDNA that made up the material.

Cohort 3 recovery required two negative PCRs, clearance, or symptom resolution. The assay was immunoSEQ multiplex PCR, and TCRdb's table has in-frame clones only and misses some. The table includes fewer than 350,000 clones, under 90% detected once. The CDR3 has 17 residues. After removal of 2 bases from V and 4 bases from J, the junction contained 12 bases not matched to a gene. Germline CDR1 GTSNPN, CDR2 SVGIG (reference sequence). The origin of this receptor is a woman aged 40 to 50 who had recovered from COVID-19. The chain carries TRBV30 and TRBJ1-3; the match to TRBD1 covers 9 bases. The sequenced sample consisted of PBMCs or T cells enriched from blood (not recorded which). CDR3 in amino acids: CAWSLGQGFLSGNTIYF. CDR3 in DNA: TGTGCCTGGAGTCTAGGACAGGGGTTTCTCTCCGGAAACACCATATATTTT. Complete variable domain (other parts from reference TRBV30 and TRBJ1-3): SQTIHQWPATLVQPVGSPLSLECTVEGTSNPNLYWYRQAAGRGLQLLFYSVGIGQISSEVPQNLSASRPQDRQFILSSKKLLLSDSGFYLCAWSLGQGFLSGNTIYFGEGSWLTVV.